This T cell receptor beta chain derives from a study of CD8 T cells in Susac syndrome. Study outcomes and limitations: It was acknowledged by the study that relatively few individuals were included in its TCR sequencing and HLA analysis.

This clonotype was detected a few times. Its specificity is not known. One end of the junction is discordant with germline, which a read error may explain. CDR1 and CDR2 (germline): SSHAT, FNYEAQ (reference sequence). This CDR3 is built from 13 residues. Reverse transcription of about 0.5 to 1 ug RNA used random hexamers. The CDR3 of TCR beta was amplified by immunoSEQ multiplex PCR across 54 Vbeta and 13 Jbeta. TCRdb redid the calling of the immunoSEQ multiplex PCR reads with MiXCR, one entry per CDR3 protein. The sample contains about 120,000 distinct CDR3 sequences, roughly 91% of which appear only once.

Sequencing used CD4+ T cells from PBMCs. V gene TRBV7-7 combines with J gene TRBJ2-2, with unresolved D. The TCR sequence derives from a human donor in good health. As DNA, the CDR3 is TGTGCTAGCAGCTTAAGGAACACCGGGGAGCTGTTTTTT. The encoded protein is CASSLRNTGELFF.